Given below is one T cell receptor (beta chain) in context. Its target is not known. From blood CD8+ and CD4+ T cells, TCR beta sequences were generated. Matched for age and sex, the controls were healthy donors. The RNA, roughly 0.45 to 1 ug, was put through reverse transcription using random hexamers. TCR beta CDR3 was amplified by immunoSEQ covering 54 Vbeta and 13 Jbeta. TCRdb reprocessed the immunoSEQ multiplex PCR reads via MiXCR and lists one record per CDR3 protein. The sample includes around 130,000 distinct CDR3 sequences, about 96% seen only once; the top ten take roughly 0.12%. The sample is drawn from a study of CD8 T cells in Susac syndrome. Study findings and constraints: It was acknowledged in the study that its TCR sequencing and HLA analysis involved a relatively small number of individuals.

This clonotype was sampled from a human donor in good health. Source material: CD4+ T cells from PBMCs.

The CDR3 protein is CASSTTSGRFPYNEQFF. CDR3 in DNA: TGTGCCAGCAGCACGACTAGCGGGAGGTTCCCTTACAATGAGCAGTTCTTC. The rearrangement joins TRBV7-2 to TRBJ2-1; 13 nucleotides align to TRBD2. CDR3 size: 17 residues. The germline V gene encodes CDR1 SGHTA and CDR2 FQGNSA. The V segment lost 5 bases and the J segment 4 bases; nucleotides outside the gene matches: 8.